Listed below are T cell receptor beta chains from one sample, sequenced in a study of early T cells in non-severe SARS-CoV-2 infection. TCRdb re-called the 5' RACE reads through MiXCR, storing one row per CDR3 protein. Of some 80,000 distinct CDR3 sequences in the sample, about 5% were seen once. This specimen consisted of whole blood, obtained at baseline. Receptors originate from an adult who was a healthcare worker with PCR-confirmed SARS-CoV-2 infection or an uninfected control (not recorded which). Both conserved end residues are part of each CDR3. Fields, in order: CDR3 protein, CDR3 DNA, J gene, clone size, D gene, CDR3 length, V gene. The D gene is left open where the match is weak. Some rows have no size entry. The others give once, few or many, or a class for an expanded clone.

CASSLRPSGGENWNQPQHF TGTGCCAGCAGCTTGAGGCCTAGCGGAGGGGAAAATTGGAATCAGCCCCAGCATTTT TRBJ1-5 many NA 19 TRBV5-5
CASSQEFEQFF TGTGCCAGCAGCCAAGAGTTTGAGCAGTTCTTC TRBJ2-1 many NA 11 TRBV4-2
CASSQGTGVLNYGYTF TGCGCCAGCAGCCAAGGGACAGGGGTCCTTAACTATGGCTACACCTTC TRBJ1-2 NA TRBD1 16 TRBV4-1
CASSLAGPQHF TGTGCCAGCAGCCTCGCTGGGCCCCAGCATTTT TRBJ1-5 few NA 11 TRBV12-3/TRBV12-4
CASTWYASGSNTGELFF TGTGCCAGCACCTGGTATGCTAGCGGATCGAACACCGGGGAGCTGTTTTTT TRBJ2-2 many TRBD2 17 TRBV12-3/TRBV12-4
CASSSAQGTDTQYF TGTGCCAGCAGCTCAGCCCAGGGAACAGATACGCAGTATTTT TRBJ2-3 few NA 14 TRBV11-2
CASRVQGVHGYTF TGCGCCAGCAGAGTACAGGGGGTCCATGGCTACACCTTC TRBJ1-2 few TRBD1 13 TRBV10-2
CASSEGVLAGYNEQFF TGTGCCAGCTCCGAAGGGGTACTAGCGGGGTACAATGAGCAGTTCTTC TRBJ2-1 NA TRBD2 16 TRBV27
CASSPRQGETGDTQYF TGTGCCAGCAGCCCCCGACAGGGGGAAACGGGGGATACGCAGTATTTT TRBJ2-3 few TRBD1 16 TRBV9
CASSKRGQGGLGTNQPQHF TGTGCCAGCAGCAAAAGGGGACAGGGGGGTCTCGGTACCAATCAGCCCCAGCATTTT TRBJ1-5 many TRBD1 19 TRBV6-1
CSASGDNNSPLHF TGCAGTGCTAGTGGGGATAACAATTCACCCCTCCACTTT TRBJ1-6 many NA 13 TRBV20-1
CAIAAAEETQYF TGTGCCATCGCGGCAGCCGAAGAGACCCAGTACTTC TRBJ2-5 few NA 12 TRBV10-3
CASSYAGQGTDTQYF TGTGCCAGCAGTTACGCGGGACAGGGCACAGATACGCAGTATTTT TRBJ2-3 NA TRBD1 15 TRBV6-6
CSADGRDGGDEQYF TGCAGTGCAGACGGCCGGGATGGGGGAGACGAGCAGTACTTC TRBJ2-7 few NA 14 TRBV20-1
CASSLAGQATPLGAFF TGCGCCAGCAGCTTGGCCGGACAGGCAACCCCACTTGGGGCTTTCTTT TRBJ1-1 many TRBD1 16 TRBV5-1
CASSVSSGTGGGTQYF TGCGCCAGCAGCGTCTCTTCCGGGACAGGGGGAGGTACGCAGTATTTT TRBJ2-3 NA TRBD1 16 TRBV5-1
CASRLGQGQPQHF TGTGCCAGCAGACTCGGACAGGGACAGCCCCAGCATTTT TRBJ1-5 many TRBD1 13 TRBV12-3/TRBV12-4
CASSVAGQGAYEQYF TGTGCCAGCAGCGTAGCTGGGCAGGGGGCCTACGAGCAGTACTTC TRBJ2-7 few TRBD1 15 TRBV9
CASSQGTEQFF TGTGCCAGCAGCCAGGGAACTGAGCAGTTCTTC TRBJ2-1 many NA 11 TRBV12-3/TRBV12-4
CASSLASRTDTQYF TGTGCCAGCAGCCTAGCGTCCCGCACAGATACGCAGTATTTT TRBJ2-3 many NA 14 TRBV7-2
CSARPGLSNTGELFF TGCAGTGCTCGCCCGGGACTATCGAACACCGGGGAGCTGTTTTTT TRBJ2-2 few TRBD2 15 TRBV20-1
CASNSGGDSNQPQHF TGTGCCAGCAATTCAGGAGGGGATAGCAATCAGCCCCAGCATTTT TRBJ1-5 many NA 15 TRBV28
CASSLSPPEQYF TGTGCCAGCAGCTTATCCCCCCCCGAGCAGTACTTC TRBJ2-7 NA NA 12 TRBV7-9
CASSLVAGGYGDEQFF TGTGCCAGCAGCTTGGTTGCGGGGGGCTATGGTGATGAGCAGTTCTTC TRBJ2-1 NA TRBD2 16 TRBV5-5
CSAKIAGAHEQYF TGCAGTGCTAAGATAGCGGGAGCCCACGAGCAGTACTTC TRBJ2-7 NA TRBD2 13 TRBV20-1
CASTSAGGPSDEQFF TGTGCCAGCACTTCAGCGGGAGGGCCCTCGGATGAGCAGTTCTTC TRBJ2-1 few TRBD2 15 TRBV6-1
CASSAGNQETQYF TGTGCCAGCAGCGCAGGGAATCAGGAGACCCAGTACTTC TRBJ2-5 NA NA 13 TRBV7-9
CASSISGGSYNEQFF TGTGCCAGTAGTATATCGGGGGGCTCCTACAATGAGCAGTTCTTC TRBJ2-1 NA TRBD2 15 TRBV19
CASSLPGSYEQYF TGTGCCAGCAGCTTACCGGGCTCCTACGAGCAGTACTTC TRBJ2-7 many NA 13 TRBV7-2
CASSFMGRAVTGELFF TGTGCCAGCAGTTTTATGGGGAGGGCGGTGACCGGGGAGCTGTTTTTT TRBJ2-2 NA TRBD2 16 TRBV7-2
CASSHLGLAGGPSSYNEQFF TGCGCCAGCAGCCACTTAGGACTAGCGGGAGGGCCGAGCTCCTACAATGAGCAGTTCTTC TRBJ2-1 few TRBD2 20 TRBV4-1
CASGRAENQPQHF TGTGCCAGCGGAAGGGCAGAAAATCAGCCCCAGCATTTT TRBJ1-5 few NA 13 TRBV6-5
CASSFDGSSYEQYF TGTGCCAGCAGCTTCGACGGGAGCTCCTACGAGCAGTACTTC TRBJ2-7 NA NA 14 TRBV7-9
CASSSAGTGGFYEQYF TGTGCCAGCAGTTCAGCCGGGACAGGGGGATTTTACGAGCAGTACTTC TRBJ2-7 NA TRBD1 16 TRBV28
CASTPETLRPYF TGTGCCAGCACCCCGGAGACGCTTCGACCTTACTTC TRBJ2-7 many NA 12 TRBV12-3/TRBV12-4
CASSRPSSYEQYF TGCGCCAGCAGCCGCCCCAGCTCCTACGAGCAGTACTTC TRBJ2-7 many NA 13 TRBV5-1
CASRDPPGQVTYEQYF TGTGCCAGCAGGGACCCTCCGGGACAGGTCACCTACGAGCAGTACTTC TRBJ2-7 few TRBD1 16 TRBV6-1